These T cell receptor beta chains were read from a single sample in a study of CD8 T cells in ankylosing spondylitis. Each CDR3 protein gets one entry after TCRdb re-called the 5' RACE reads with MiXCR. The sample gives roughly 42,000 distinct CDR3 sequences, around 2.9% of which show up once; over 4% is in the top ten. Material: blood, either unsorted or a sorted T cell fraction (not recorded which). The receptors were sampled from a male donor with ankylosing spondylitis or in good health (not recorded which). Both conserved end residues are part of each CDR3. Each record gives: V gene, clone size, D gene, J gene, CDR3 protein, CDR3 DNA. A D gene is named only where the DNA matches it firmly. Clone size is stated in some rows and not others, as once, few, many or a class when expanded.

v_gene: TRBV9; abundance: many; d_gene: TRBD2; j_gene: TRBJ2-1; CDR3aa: CASSRLAGGPPDEQFF; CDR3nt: TGTGCCAGCAGCCGACTAGCGGGAGGGCCCCCCGATGAGCAGTTCTTC
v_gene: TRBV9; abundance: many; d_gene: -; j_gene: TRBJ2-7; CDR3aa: CASSVRSQGFYEQYF; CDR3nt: TGTGCCAGCAGCGTAAGGTCGCAGGGGTTCTACGAGCAGTACTTC
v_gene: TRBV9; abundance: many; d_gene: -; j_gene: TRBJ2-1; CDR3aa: CASSVAGVEHVEQFF; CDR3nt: TGTGCCAGCAGCGTAGCTGGGGTTGAACACGTTGAGCAGTTCTTC
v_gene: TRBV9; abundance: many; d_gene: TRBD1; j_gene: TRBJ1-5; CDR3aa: CASSGTGAPNQPQHF; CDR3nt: TGTGCCAGCAGCGGGACAGGGGCCCCCAATCAGCCCCAGCATTTT
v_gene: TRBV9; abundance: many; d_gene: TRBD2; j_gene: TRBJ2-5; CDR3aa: CASSVEAGAQYF; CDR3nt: TGTGCCAGCAGCGTAGAGGCGGGGGCCCAGTACTTC
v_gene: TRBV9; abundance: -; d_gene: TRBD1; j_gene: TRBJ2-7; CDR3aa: CASSVLDRGPYEQYF; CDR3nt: TGTGCCAGCAGCGTATTGGACAGGGGCCCCTACGAGCAGTACTTC
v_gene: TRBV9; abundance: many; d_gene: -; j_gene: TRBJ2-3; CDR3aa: CASSVGGATTDTQYF; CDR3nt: TGTGCCAGCAGCGTTGGGGGGGCGACGACAGATACGCAGTATTTT
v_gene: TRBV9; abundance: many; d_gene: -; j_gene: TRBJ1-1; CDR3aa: CASSVAPVNTEAFF; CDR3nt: TGTGCCAGCAGCGTAGCCCCGGTAAACACTGAAGCTTTCTTT
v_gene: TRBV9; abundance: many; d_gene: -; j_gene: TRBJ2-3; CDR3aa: CASSVARVSTDTQYF; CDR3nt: TGTGCCAGCAGCGTAGCACGGGTGAGCACAGATACGCAGTATTTT
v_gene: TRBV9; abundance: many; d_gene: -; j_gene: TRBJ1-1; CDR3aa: CASSVRGVDTEAFF; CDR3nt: TGTGCCAGCAGCGTCCGGGGGGTTGACACTGAAGCTTTCTTT
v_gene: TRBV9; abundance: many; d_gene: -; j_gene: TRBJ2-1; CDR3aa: CASSQGWRSTYNEQFF; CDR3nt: TGTGCCAGCAGCCAAGGGTGGCGGAGTACCTACAATGAGCAGTTCTTC
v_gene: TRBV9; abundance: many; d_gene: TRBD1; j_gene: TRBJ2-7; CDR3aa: CASSVVWDSSGEQYF; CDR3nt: TGTGCCAGCAGCGTAGTATGGGACAGCTCAGGGGAGCAGTACTTC
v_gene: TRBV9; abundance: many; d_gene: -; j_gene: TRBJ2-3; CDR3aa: CASSVGPRTDTQYF; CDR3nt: TGTGCCAGCAGCGTAGGCCCCCGCACAGATACGCAGTATTTT
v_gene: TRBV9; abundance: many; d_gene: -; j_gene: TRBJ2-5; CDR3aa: CASSVGVEETQYF; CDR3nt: TGTGCCAGCAGCGTAGGGGTTGAAGAGACCCAGTACTTC
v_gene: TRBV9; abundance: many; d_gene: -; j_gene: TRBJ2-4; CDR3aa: CASSVSEDIQYF; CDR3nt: TGTGCCAGCAGCGTAAGCGAAGACATTCAGTACTTC
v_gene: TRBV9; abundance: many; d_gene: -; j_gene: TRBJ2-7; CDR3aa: CASSVRSGSPEQYF; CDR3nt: TGTGCCAGCAGCGTAAGGTCCGGGAGTCCCGAGCAGTACTTC
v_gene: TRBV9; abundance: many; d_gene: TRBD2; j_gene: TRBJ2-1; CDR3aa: CASSGTSGPWGQFF; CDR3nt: TGTGCCAGCAGCGGGACTAGCGGTCCCTGGGGGCAGTTCTTC
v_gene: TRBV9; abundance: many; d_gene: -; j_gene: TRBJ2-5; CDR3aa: CASKRDGETQYF; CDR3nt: TGTGCCAGTAAGAGGGACGGAGAGACCCAGTACTTC
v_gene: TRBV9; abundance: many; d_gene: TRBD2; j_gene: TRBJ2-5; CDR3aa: CASSEPGLAGLETQYF; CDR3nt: TGTGCCAGCAGCGAGCCGGGACTAGCGGGTTTGGAGACCCAGTACTTC
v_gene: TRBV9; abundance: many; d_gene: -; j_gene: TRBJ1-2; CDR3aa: CASSHPGQRGYTF; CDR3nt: TGTGCCAGCAGCCACCCGGGACAACGCGGCTACACCTTC
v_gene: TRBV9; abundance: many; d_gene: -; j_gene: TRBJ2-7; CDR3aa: CASSVAWAGQEQYF; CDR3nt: TGTGCCAGCAGCGTAGCTTGGGCAGGGCAAGAGCAGTACTTC
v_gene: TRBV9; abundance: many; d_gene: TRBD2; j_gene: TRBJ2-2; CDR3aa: CASSAPRLAGDTGELFF; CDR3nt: TGTGCCAGCAGCGCGCCCAGACTAGCGGGAGACACCGGGGAGCTGTTTTTT